Listed below are T cell receptor beta chains from one sample, sequenced in a study of T cells in localized non-small cell lung cancer. Clones were sequenced by immunoSEQ multiplex PCR, and TCRdb holds only the in-frame ones, with some missing. The sample gives fewer than 40,000 clones, 80% to 90% of which show up once; less than 5% is in the top ten. The sequenced sample was peripheral blood, obtained before any cancer treatment. These receptors were taken from a male donor at least 60 years old with stage III lung adenocarcinoma. Each CDR3 is given with its conserved first and last residue. D genes are given only for firm matches. Only some rows state a clone size, as once, few, many or a class for expanded clones.

size: NA; V: TRBV5-5; J: TRBJ1-2; D: NA; DNA: TGTGCCAGCAGCTTATCCCGAACTAACTATGGCTACACCTTC; CDR3: CASSLSRTNYGYTF
size: few; V: TRBV5-1; J: TRBJ1-2; D: TRBD1; DNA: TGCGCCAGCAGCTCCGGGACAGGCGGCTACACCTTC; CDR3: CASSSGTGGYTF
size: NA; V: TRBV14; J: TRBJ2-2; D: NA; DNA: TGTGCCAGCGGGAGAGCAGTAGGTTTGGACACCGGGGAGCTGTTTTTT; CDR3: CASGRAVGLDTGELFF
size: NA; V: TRBV9; J: TRBJ2-1; D: TRBD2; DNA: TGTGCCAGCAGCGTCTTAGCGGGAGGGAATGAGCAGTTCTTC; CDR3: CASSVLAGGNEQFF
size: NA; V: TRBV5-1; J: TRBJ1-2; D: NA; DNA: TGCGCCAGCAGCTTAAGCGGCCCGGGGGTTCATGGCTACACCTTC; CDR3: CASSLSGPGVHGYTF
size: NA; V: TRBV6-5; J: TRBJ2-5; D: NA; DNA: TGTGCCAGCAGTTACTCGACTTGGGGGTTCGGGGAGACCCAGTACTTC; CDR3: CASSYSTWGFGETQYF
size: NA; V: TRBV5-1; J: TRBJ2-2; D: TRBD2; DNA: TGCGCCAGCAGCCCGTCCCTAGCGGGAGCCGGGGAGCTGTTTTTT; CDR3: CASSPSLAGAGELFF
size: NA; V: TRBV11-2; J: TRBJ1-4; D: NA; DNA: TGTGCCAGCAGCTTAGTGGGGGCAGGTGAAAAACTGTTTTTT; CDR3: CASSLVGAGEKLFF
size: NA; V: TRBV14; J: TRBJ2-7; D: NA; DNA: TGTGCCAGCAGCCAGAGGGGAGCCGGGGGACATCCTTCCTACGAGCAGTACTTC; CDR3: CASSQRGAGGHPSYEQYF
size: NA; V: TRBV6-5; J: TRBJ2-3; D: TRBD2; DNA: TGTGCCAGCAGGCGACTAGCGGGAGGCACAGATACGCAGTATTTT; CDR3: CASRRLAGGTDTQYF
size: NA; V: TRBV5-4; J: TRBJ1-1; D: NA; DNA: TGTGCCAGCAGCTCAAAGGGTCTAGACACTGAAGCTTTCTTT; CDR3: CASSSKGLDTEAFF
size: NA; V: TRBV6-5; J: TRBJ1-6; D: TRBD1; DNA: TGTGCCAGCAGTTACAGGGGACAGGGATATTCACCCCTCCACTTT; CDR3: CASSYRGQGYSPLHF
size: NA; V: TRBV4-1; J: TRBJ1-2; D: NA; DNA: TGCGCCAGCAGCGCATCGGGGGACACAAACTATGGCTACACCTTC; CDR3: CASSASGDTNYGYTF
size: NA; V: TRBV11-3; J: TRBJ2-1; D: NA; DNA: TGTGCCAGCAGCTTACTTTCGGCCGGCTCGGAGCAGTTCTTC; CDR3: CASSLLSAGSEQFF
size: few; V: TRBV9; J: TRBJ1-3; D: NA; DNA: TGTGCCAGCAGCGTGGGGACTGTTGGAAACACCATATATTTT; CDR3: CASSVGTVGNTIYF
size: few; V: TRBV7-2; J: TRBJ2-5; D: TRBD1; DNA: TGTGCCAGCAGCTTAACGGCGGCAGGGGGCGGAGAGACCCAGTACTTC; CDR3: CASSLTAAGGGETQYF
size: NA; V: TRBV5-4; J: TRBJ2-1; D: TRBD2; DNA: TGTGCCAGCAGCTGGGGAGGGGAGCAGTTCTTC; CDR3: CASSWGGEQFF
size: few; V: TRBV4-1; J: TRBJ1-1; D: NA; DNA: TGCGCCAGCAGCCAGACAGAAAGGAACACTGAAGCTTTCTTT; CDR3: CASSQTERNTEAFF
size: few; V: TRBV9; J: TRBJ1-1; D: NA; DNA: TGTGCCAGCAGCGGGGGACTGGTGAACACTGAAGCTTTCTTT; CDR3: CASSGGLVNTEAFF
size: NA; V: TRBV2; J: TRBJ1-2; D: NA; DNA: TGTGCCAGCAGTGATTCTGGACAGATTTATGGCTACACCTTC; CDR3: CASSDSGQIYGYTF
size: NA; V: TRBV5-1; J: TRBJ1-1; D: NA; DNA: TGCGCCAGCGGACCTGGGACACAGAACACTGAAGCTTTCTTT; CDR3: CASGPGTQNTEAFF
size: NA; V: TRBV4-1; J: TRBJ2-1; D: NA; DNA: TGCGCCAGCAGCCTCCGTCTAGATGAGCAGTTCTTC; CDR3: CASSLRLDEQFF
size: NA; V: TRBV19; J: TRBJ2-5; D: NA; DNA: TGTGCCAGCCGATCCGTGGGACGGACTCAAGAGACCCAGTACTTC; CDR3: CASRSVGRTQETQYF
size: NA; V: TRBV7-9; J: TRBJ2-2; D: NA; DNA: TGTGCCAGCAGCCCGGGGTTCGCGAACACCGGGGAGCTGTTTTTT; CDR3: CASSPGFANTGELFF
size: NA; V: TRBV15; J: TRBJ1-1; D: NA; DNA: TGTGCCACCAGCGGTGACGGTGAAGCTTTCTTT; CDR3: CATSGDGEAFF
size: NA; V: TRBV15; J: TRBJ1-1; D: TRBD1; DNA: TGTGCCACCAGCGCCAACAGGGGGCACACTGAAGCTTTCTTT; CDR3: CATSANRGHTEAFF
size: NA; V: TRBV9; J: TRBJ2-2; D: NA; DNA: TGTGCCAGCAGCGTAGCGGGGGAGTCAGGCGGGGAGCTGTTTTTT; CDR3: CASSVAGESGGELFF
size: NA; V: TRBV10-3; J: TRBJ1-1; D: NA; DNA: TGTGCCATCAGTGAGTTAGGACCACTGAACACTGAAGCTTTCTTT; CDR3: CAISELGPLNTEAFF
size: NA; V: TRBV10-3; J: TRBJ2-2; D: NA; DNA: TGTGCCATCAAATCGGACTTCACCGGGGAGCTGTTTTTT; CDR3: CAIKSDFTGELFF
size: once; V: TRBV4-2; J: TRBJ1-2; D: NA; DNA: TGTGCCAGCAGCACTCCTTCGGGTGACGGCACTAACTATGGCTACACCTTC; CDR3: CASSTPSGDGTNYGYTF
size: NA; V: TRBV27; J: TRBJ2-4; D: TRBD1; DNA: TGTGCCAGCAGTCCGACAGGGTTAAGACTAGCCAAAAACATTCAGTACTTC; CDR3: CASSPTGLRLAKNIQYF
size: NA; V: TRBV11-2; J: TRBJ2-2; D: NA; DNA: TGTGCCAGCAGCTTGGAAAGGGGCTTAACCGGGGAGCTGTTTTTT; CDR3: CASSLERGLTGELFF
size: NA; V: TRBV7-8; J: TRBJ1-5; D: TRBD1; DNA: TGTGCCAGCAGCCCGGGGACAGGAGGAAATCAGCCCCAGCATTTT; CDR3: CASSPGTGGNQPQHF
size: NA; V: TRBV25-1; J: TRBJ1-2; D: TRBD1; DNA: TGTGCCAGCAGGGAGTCGGGGACAGGGGGCGTATGGAATGGCTACACCTTC; CDR3: CASRESGTGGVWNGYTF
size: NA; V: TRBV19; J: TRBJ2-7; D: TRBD1; DNA: TGTGCCAGTAGTCCTCAGGGGGCCTCCTACGAGCAGTACTTC; CDR3: CASSPQGASYEQYF
size: NA; V: TRBV2; J: TRBJ2-3; D: NA; DNA: TGTGCCAGCACCGAACCTCGCGGAACGCAGTATTTT; CDR3: CASTEPRGTQYF
size: NA; V: TRBV4-2; J: TRBJ1-5; D: TRBD1; DNA: TGTGCCAGCAGCCAAGTGGGACAGCATAGCAATCAGCCCCAGCATTTT; CDR3: CASSQVGQHSNQPQHF
size: NA; V: TRBV14; J: TRBJ2-3; D: NA; DNA: TGTGCCAGCTCCCTACATCGGGGGAGACCCACAGATACGCAGTATTTT; CDR3: CASSLHRGRPTDTQYF
size: NA; V: TRBV6-1; J: TRBJ2-4; D: NA; DNA: TGTGCCAGCAGTGAGGGGGGGGGCTTTACCAAAAACATTCAGTACTTC; CDR3: CASSEGGGFTKNIQYF
size: NA; V: TRBV2; J: TRBJ2-2; D: TRBD1; DNA: TGTGCCAGCCTCGGAGGACAGGGGCAACCCGGGGAGCTGTTTTTT; CDR3: CASLGGQGQPGELFF
size: once; V: TRBV7-7; J: TRBJ1-1; D: TRBD1; DNA: TGTGCTAGCAGCCGTGACAGGGAAACTGAAGCTTTCTTT; CDR3: CASSRDRETEAFF
size: NA; V: TRBV5-8; J: TRBJ1-4; D: NA; DNA: TGTGCCAGCAGCTTGTCGGGGACCTCTAATGAAAAACTGTTTTTT; CDR3: CASSLSGTSNEKLFF
size: NA; V: TRBV6-1; J: TRBJ1-4; D: NA; DNA: TGTGCCAGCAGGGGCGGACAGTCAACTAATGAAAAACTGTTTTTT; CDR3: CASRGGQSTNEKLFF
size: NA; V: TRBV4-2; J: TRBJ2-3; D: TRBD1; DNA: TGTGCCAGCAGCCCAGAGACAGGGTTGGGGCCCACAGATACGCAGTATTTT; CDR3: CASSPETGLGPTDTQYF
size: NA; V: TRBV6-1; J: TRBJ1-2; D: NA; DNA: TGTGCCAGCAGTAGCTATGGCTACACCTTC; CDR3: CASSSYGYTF
size: NA; V: TRBV5-6; J: TRBJ2-5; D: TRBD1; DNA: TGTGCCAGCAAAATACAGGGGGCAGGGGAGACCCAGTACTTC; CDR3: CASKIQGAGETQYF
size: few; V: TRBV6-1; J: TRBJ1-2; D: TRBD1; DNA: TGTGCCAGCAGTGAGCAATCCGGGACAGTTAACTATGGCTACACCTTC; CDR3: CASSEQSGTVNYGYTF
size: NA; V: TRBV30; J: TRBJ1-3; D: NA; DNA: TGTGCCTGGACTCTCCATTCCATCGGAAACACCATATATTTT; CDR3: CAWTLHSIGNTIYF
size: NA; V: TRBV6-5; J: TRBJ2-1; D: NA; DNA: TGTGCCAGCAGTTACGGGTCCGAGCAGTTCTTC; CDR3: CASSYGSEQFF
size: NA; V: TRBV5-4; J: TRBJ1-2; D: NA; DNA: TGTGCCAGCAGGCGGGACACGAAAGACTATGGCTACACCTTC; CDR3: CASRRDTKDYGYTF
size: NA; V: TRBV6-5; J: TRBJ2-7; D: TRBD2; DNA: TGTGCCAGCAGTCCCCCAGCGGGAATTTACGAGCAGTACTTC; CDR3: CASSPPAGIYEQYF
size: NA; V: TRBV19; J: TRBJ2-5; D: TRBD2; DNA: TGTGCCAGTAGAGTGGGAGGGCAGACGGGAGAGACCCAGTACTTC; CDR3: CASRVGGQTGETQYF
size: NA; V: TRBV7-6; J: TRBJ2-5; D: TRBD1; DNA: TGTGCCAGCAGCGCCCGCGGGACAGGGGGCAATGAAGAGACCCAGTACTTC; CDR3: CASSARGTGGNEETQYF
size: NA; V: TRBV30; J: TRBJ1-6; D: TRBD1; DNA: TGTGCCTGGAGTGTACCAGGGACAGCTCGGGAGTATCGCTTT; CDR3: CAWSVPGTAREYRF